One sample yielded the 8 T cell receptor beta chains listed below, sequenced in a study of cytomegalovirus exposure and HLA in healthy donors. Profiling relied on immunoSEQ multiplex PCR, and the TCRdb table lists in-frame clones only, not all of them. The sample holds 250,000 or so clones, roughly 90% seen once. The sample was PBMCs. The receptors come from a man aged 18 to 30 in good health and CMV-seropositive.

The chain links TRBV19 to TRBJ2-7; D not certain. From germline, CDR1 is LNHDA and CDR2 SQIVND (reference sequence). This CDR3 region has 15 residues. Trimming stripped 5 bases from V and 5 bases from J, with 19 bases between. CDR3 nucleotide sequence: TGTGCCAGTAGTCCCACCCGTAGAGGAAGGGACGAGCAGTACTTC. Amino acids: CASSPTRRGRDEQYF.

The chain employs TRBV25-1 and TRBJ1-1; 8 nucleotides agree with TRBD1. V shed 7 bases, J shed 4 bases, and the junction held 14 bases outside the gene matches. Germline V lookup: CDR1 MGHDK, CDR2 SYGVNS. This CDR3 contains 16 residues. DNA of the CDR3: TGTGCCAGCACCGGACAGGGAGGAGATTCCTCCACTGAAGCTTTCTTT. Its protein product is CASTGQGGDSSTEAFF. Complete variable domain (other parts from reference TRBV25-1 and TRBJ1-1): EADIYQTPRYLVIGTGKKITLECSQTMGHDKMYWYQQDPGMELHLIHYSYGVNSTEKGDLSSESTVSRIRTEHFPLTLESARPSHTSQYLCASTGQGGDSSTEAFFGQGTRLTVV.

The chain uses TRBV10-2 and TRBJ1-1; a weak D match, TRBD1 (6 bases). The CDR3 spans 13 residues. Germline V lookup: CDR1 WSHSY, CDR2 SAAADI. V was pared by 6 bases and J by 4 bases, with 12 bases between. Written as DNA, the CDR3 is TGCGCCAGCAGGTCAGGGGATTCCACTGAAGCTTTCTTT. This codes for CASRSGDSTEAFF.

V is TRBV4-3 and J is TRBJ2-3; TRBD2 is a possible D gene (6 bases). CDR3 length: 15 residues. V was trimmed by 1 base and J by 1 base, leaving 9 bases between them. Per germline, CDR1 LGHNA and CDR2 YSLEER. The CDR3 region is CASSQGSGRTDTQYF. The CDR3 nucleotides are TGCGCCAGCAGCCAAGGGAGCGGGCGCACAGATACGCAGTATTTT.

The V gene is TRBV27, the J gene TRBJ2-7, with D uncertain. There are 13 residues in the CDR3. Trimming took off 7 bases at V and 3 bases at J, with 13 bases between the two ends. CDR1 MNHEY and CDR2 SMNVEV come from the germline V gene (reference sequence). CDR3 amino acids: CASKRSRDYEQYF. CDR3 bases: TGTGCCAGCAAACGGTCGAGAGACTACGAGCAGTACTTC.

This chain connects TRBV30 to TRBJ2-3; D ambiguous. V was shortened by 3 bases and J by 2 bases, with 9 bases between the two germline ends. Germline V lookup: CDR1 GTSNPN, CDR2 SVGIG (reference sequence). The CDR3 runs 13 residues. In DNA, the CDR3 is TGTGCCTGGAGGTTTGGAAACACAGATACGCAGTATTTT. Amino acid sequence: CAWRFGNTDTQYF.

J is TRBJ1-2 and V is TRBV7-9; D is uncertain. CDR1 is SEHNR, CDR2 FQNEAQ, per germline (reference sequence). CDR3 length: 12 amino acids. Trimming cost V 5 bases and J 7 bases, with 11 bases left between them. Written as DNA, the CDR3 is TGTGCCAGCAGCAAGAACGGCCTTGGCTACACCTTC. It encodes CASSKNGLGYTF.

The genes are TRBV6-1 and TRBJ1-1; D is unresolved. The CDR3 consists of 13 residues. Per germline, CDR1 MNHNS and CDR2 SASEGT. Trimming took 7 bases from V and 3 from J, leaving 12 bases between them. CDR3 in DNA: TGTGCCAGCAACGTACCTGGGGACACTGAAGCTTTCTTT. It translates to CASNVPGDTEAFF.